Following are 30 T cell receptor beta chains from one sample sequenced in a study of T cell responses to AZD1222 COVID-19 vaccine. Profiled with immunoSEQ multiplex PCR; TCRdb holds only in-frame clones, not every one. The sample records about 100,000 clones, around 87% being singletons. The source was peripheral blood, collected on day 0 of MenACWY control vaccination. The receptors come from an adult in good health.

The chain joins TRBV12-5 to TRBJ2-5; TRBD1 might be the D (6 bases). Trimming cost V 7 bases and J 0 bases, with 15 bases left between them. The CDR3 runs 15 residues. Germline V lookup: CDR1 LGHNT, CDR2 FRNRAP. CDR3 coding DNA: TGTGCTAGTGCACCGGGACACTTACACCAAGAGACCCAGTACTTC. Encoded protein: CASAPGHLHQETQYF.

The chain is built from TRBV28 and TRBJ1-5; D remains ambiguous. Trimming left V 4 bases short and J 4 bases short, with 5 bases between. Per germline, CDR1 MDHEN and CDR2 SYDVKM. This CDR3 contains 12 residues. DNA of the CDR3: TGTGCCAGCAGTTCCCAAAATCAGCCCCAGCATTTT. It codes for CASSSQNQPQHF.

The DNA of the CDR3 is TGTGCCAGCAGCTTAGTGACACAGGGCGGCTACACCTTC. Translating gives CASSLVTQGGYTF. The V gene is TRBV7-2, the J gene TRBJ1-2, with TRBD1 as a possible D gene (6 bases). CDR3 length: 13 amino acids. From germline, CDR1 is SGHTA and CDR2 FQGNSA. V lost 1 base and J lost 8, with 11 bases in between.

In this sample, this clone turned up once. The CDR3 sequence: CASSLQETQYF. Here the CDR3 DNA reads TGTGCCAGCTCACTCCAAGAGACCCAGTACTTC. This rearrangement joins TRBV18 to TRBJ2-5; D gene unclear. V was clipped by 4 bases and J by 1 base, with 1 base between them. Per germline, CDR1 KGHSH and CDR2 LQKENI. This CDR3 comprises 11 residues.

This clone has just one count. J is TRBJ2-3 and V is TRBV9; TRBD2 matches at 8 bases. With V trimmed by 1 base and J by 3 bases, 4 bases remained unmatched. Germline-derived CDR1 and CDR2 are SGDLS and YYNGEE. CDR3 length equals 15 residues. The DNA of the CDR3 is TGTGCCAGCAGCGTAAACAGCGGGGGTACAGATACGCAGTATTTT. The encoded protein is CASSVNSGGTDTQYF. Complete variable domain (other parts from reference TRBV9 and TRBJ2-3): DSGVTQTPKHLITATGQRVTLRCSPRSGDLSVYWYQQSLDQGLQFLIQYYNGEERAKGNILERFSAQQFPDLHSELNLSSLELGDSALYFCASSVNSGGTDTQYFGPGTRLTVL.

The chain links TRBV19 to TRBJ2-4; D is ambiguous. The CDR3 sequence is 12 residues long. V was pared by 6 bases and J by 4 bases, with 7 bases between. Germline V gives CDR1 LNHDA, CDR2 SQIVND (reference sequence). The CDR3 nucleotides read TGTGCCAGTAGCGTAGGAAAAAACATTCAGTACTTC. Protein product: CASSVGKNIQYF. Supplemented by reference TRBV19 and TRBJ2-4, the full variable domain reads DGGITQSPKYLFRKEGQNVTLSCEQNLNHDAMYWYRQDPGQGLRLIYYSQIVNDFQKGDIAEGYSVSREKKESFPLTVTSAQKNPTAFYLCASSVGKNIQYFGAGTRLSVL.

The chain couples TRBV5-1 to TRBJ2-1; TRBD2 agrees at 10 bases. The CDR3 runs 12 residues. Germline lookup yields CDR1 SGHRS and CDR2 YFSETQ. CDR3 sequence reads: CASGGAYNEQFF. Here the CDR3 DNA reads TGCGCGAGCGGGGGGGCCTACAATGAGCAGTTCTTC.

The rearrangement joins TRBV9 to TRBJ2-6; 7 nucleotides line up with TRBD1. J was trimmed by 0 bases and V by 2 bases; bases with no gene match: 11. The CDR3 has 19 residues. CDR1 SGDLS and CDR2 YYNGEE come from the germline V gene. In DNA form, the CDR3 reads TGTGCCAGCAGCGTCGGACCGGGACAGTCATACTCTGGGGCCAACGTCCTGACTTTC. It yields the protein CASSVGPGQSYSGANVLTF.

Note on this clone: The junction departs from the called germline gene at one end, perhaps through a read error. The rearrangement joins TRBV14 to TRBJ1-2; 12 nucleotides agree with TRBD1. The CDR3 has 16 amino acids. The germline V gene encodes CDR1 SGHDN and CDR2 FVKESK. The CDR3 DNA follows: TGTGCCAGCAGTCAAGGGGCCCGGGACAGGGGGCATGGCTACACCTTC. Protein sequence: CASSQGARDRGHGYTF. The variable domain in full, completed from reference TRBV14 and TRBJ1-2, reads EAGVTQFPSHSVIEKGQTVTLRCDPISGHDNLYWYRRVMGKEIKFLLHFVKESKQDESGMPNNRFLAERTGGTYSTLKVQPAELEDSGVYFCASSQGARDRGHGYTFGSGTRLTVV.

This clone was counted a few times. The CDR3 DNA follows: TGTGCCACCAGTGATTCCTACTTGTACGAGCAGTACTTC. Translated, it gives CATSDSYLYEQYF. The chain uses TRBV24-1 and TRBJ2-7; D is undetermined. Germline CDR1 and CDR2: KGHDR and SFDVKD. The CDR3 runs to 13 residues. V lost 2 bases and J lost 4, with 8 bases in between.

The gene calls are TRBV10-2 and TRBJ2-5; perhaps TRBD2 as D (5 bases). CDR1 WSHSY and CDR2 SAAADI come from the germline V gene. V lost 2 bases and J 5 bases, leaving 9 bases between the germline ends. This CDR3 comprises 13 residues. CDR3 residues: CASSEPGRETQYF. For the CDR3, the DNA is TGCGCCAGCAGTGAGCCGGGAAGGGAGACCCAGTACTTC.

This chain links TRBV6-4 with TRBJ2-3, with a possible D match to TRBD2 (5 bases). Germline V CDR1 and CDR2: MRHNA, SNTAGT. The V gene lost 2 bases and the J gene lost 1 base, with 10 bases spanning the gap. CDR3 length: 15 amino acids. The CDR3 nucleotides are TGTGCCAGCAGTGACCTGAGTAGCGGCACAGATACGCAGTATTTT. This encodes CASSDLSSGTDTQYF.

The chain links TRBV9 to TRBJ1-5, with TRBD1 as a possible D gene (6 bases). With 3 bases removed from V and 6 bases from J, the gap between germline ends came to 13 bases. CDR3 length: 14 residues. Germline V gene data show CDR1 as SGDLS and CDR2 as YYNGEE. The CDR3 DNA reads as TGTGCCAGCAGCGCCAACAGGGTTGGTCAGCCCCAGCATTTT. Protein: CASSANRVGQPQHF.

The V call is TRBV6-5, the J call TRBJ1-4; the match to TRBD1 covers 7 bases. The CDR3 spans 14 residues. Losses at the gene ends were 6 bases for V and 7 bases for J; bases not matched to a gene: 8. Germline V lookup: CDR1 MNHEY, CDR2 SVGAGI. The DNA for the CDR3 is TGTGCCAGCAGGAACAGGGGAACAGGTGAAAAACTGTTTTTT. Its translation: CASRNRGTGEKLFF.

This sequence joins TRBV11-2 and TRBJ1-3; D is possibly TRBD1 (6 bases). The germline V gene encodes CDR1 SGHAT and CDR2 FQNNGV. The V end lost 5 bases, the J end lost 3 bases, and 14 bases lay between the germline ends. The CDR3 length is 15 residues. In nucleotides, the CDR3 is TGTGCCAGCAGCCTTCAGGGGTTCGTTGGAAACACCATATATTTT. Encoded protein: CASSLQGFVGNTIYF. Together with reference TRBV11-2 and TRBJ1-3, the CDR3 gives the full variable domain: EAGVAQSPRYKIIEKRQSVAFWCNPISGHATLYWYQQILGQGPKLLIQFQNNGVVDDSQLPKDRFSAERLKGVDSTLKIQPAKLEDSAVYLCASSLQGFVGNTIYFGEGSWLTVV.

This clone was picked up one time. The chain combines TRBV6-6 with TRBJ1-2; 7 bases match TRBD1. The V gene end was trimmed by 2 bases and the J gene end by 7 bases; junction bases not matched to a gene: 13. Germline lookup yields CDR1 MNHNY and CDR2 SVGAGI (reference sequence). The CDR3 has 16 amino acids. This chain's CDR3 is CASSYDPTGYLTGYTF. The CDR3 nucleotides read TGTGCCAGCAGTTACGACCCGACAGGGTACCTTACTGGCTACACCTTC.

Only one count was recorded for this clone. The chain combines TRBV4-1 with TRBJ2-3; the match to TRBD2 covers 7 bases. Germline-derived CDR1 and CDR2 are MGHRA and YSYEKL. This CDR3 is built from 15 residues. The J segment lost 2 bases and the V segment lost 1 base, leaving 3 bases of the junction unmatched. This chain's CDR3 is CASSQGSGATDTQYF. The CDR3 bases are TGCGCCAGCAGCCAAGGAAGCGGGGCCACAGATACGCAGTATTTT.

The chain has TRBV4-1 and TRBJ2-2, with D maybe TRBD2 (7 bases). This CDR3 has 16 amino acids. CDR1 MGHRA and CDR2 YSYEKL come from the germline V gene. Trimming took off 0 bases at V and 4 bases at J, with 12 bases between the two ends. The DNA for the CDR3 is TGCGCCAGCAGCCAAGAGGAGGGGGGGACCACCGGGGAGCTGTTTTTT. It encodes CASSQEEGGTTGELFF.

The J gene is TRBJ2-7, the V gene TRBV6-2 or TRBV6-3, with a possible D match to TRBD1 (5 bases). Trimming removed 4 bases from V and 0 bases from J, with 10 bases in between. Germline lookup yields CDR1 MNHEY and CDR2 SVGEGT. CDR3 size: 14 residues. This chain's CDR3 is CASSWQGRSYEQYF. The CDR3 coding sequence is TGTGCCAGCAGTTGGCAGGGCCGCTCCTACGAGCAGTACTTC.

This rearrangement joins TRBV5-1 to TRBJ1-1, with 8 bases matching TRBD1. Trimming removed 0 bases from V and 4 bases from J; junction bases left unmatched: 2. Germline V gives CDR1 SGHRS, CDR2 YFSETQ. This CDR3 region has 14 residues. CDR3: CASSLAGTGTEAFF. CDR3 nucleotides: TGCGCCAGCAGCTTGGCCGGGACAGGCACTGAAGCTTTCTTT.

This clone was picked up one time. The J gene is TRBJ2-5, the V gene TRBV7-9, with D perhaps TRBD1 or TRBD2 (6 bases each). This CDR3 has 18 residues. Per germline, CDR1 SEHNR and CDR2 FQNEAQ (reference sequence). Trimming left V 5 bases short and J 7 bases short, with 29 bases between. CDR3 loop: CASSPREWTALSLRTQYF. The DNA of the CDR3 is TGTGCCAGCAGCCCACGGGAGTGGACAGCCCTCTCCCTTAGGACCCAGTACTTC. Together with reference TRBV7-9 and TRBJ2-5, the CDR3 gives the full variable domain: DTGVSQNPRHKITKRGQNVTFRCDPISEHNRLYWYRQTLGQGPEFLTYFQNEAQLEKSRLLSDRFSAERPKGSFSTLEIQRTEQGDSAMYLCASSPREWTALSLRTQYFGPGTRLLVL.

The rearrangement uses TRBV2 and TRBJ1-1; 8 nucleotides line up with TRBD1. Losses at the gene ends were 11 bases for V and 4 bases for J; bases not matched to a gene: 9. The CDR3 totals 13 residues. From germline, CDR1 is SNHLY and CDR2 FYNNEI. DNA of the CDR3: TGTGCCTGCTCATTCACAGGGGGCACTGAAGCTTTCTTT. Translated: CACSFTGGTEAFF.

CDR3: CASSSGTEETQYF. Written as DNA, the CDR3 is TGCGCCAGCAGCTCCGGGACAGAAGAGACCCAGTACTTC. V usage is TRBV5-1 and J usage is TRBJ2-5; 7 bases map to TRBD1. After removal of 3 bases from V and 3 bases from J, the junction contained 2 bases not matched to a gene. CDR3 length: 13 amino acids. Germline V gene data show CDR1 as SGHRS and CDR2 as YFSETQ.

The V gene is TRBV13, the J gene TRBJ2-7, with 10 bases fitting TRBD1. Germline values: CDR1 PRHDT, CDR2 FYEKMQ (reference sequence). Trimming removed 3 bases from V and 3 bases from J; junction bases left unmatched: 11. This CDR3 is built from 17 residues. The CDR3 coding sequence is TGTGCCAGCAGCTTGACCTCTCACCGGGACAGGGGCTACGAGCAGTACTTC. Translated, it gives CASSLTSHRDRGYEQYF.

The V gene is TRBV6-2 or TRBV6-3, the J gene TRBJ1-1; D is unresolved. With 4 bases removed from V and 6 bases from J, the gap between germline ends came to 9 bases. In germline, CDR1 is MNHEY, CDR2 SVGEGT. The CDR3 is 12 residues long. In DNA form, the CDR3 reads TGTGCCAGCAGTTCGGAAGGGTCTGAAGCTTTCTTT. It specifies CASSSEGSEAFF.

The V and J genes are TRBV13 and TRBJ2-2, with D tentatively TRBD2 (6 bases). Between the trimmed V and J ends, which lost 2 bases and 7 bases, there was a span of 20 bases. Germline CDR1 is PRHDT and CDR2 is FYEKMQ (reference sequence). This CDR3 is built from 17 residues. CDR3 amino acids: CASSLSLGTRGIGELFF. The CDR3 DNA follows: TGTGCCAGCAGCTTATCCCTTGGTACCCGGGGGATCGGGGAGCTGTTTTTT.

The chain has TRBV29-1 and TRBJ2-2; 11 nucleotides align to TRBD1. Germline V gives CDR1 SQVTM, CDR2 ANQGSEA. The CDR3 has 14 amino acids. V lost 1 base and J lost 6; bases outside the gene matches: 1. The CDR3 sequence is CSVEVGQGAGELFF. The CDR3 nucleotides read TGCAGCGTTGAAGTGGGACAGGGGGCCGGGGAGCTGTTTTTT.

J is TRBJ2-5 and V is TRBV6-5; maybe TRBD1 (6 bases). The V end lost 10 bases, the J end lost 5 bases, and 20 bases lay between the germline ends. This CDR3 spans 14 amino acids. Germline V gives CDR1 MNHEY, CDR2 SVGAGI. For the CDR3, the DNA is TGTGCCACTAAGTTGGCAGGGGCCAGCGAGACCCAGTACTTC. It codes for CATKLAGASETQYF.

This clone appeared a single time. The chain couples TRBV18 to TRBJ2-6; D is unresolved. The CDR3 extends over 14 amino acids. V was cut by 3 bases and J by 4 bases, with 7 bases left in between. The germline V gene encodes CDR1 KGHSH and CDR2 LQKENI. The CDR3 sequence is CASSPASGANVLTF. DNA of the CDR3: TGTGCCAGCTCACCGGCGTCCGGGGCCAACGTCCTGACTTTC.

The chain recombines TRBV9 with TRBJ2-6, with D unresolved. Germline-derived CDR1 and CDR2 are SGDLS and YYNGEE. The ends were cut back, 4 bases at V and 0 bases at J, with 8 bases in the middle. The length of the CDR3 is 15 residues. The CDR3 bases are TGTGCCAGCAGCTGGCAAGGCTCTGGGGCCAACGTCCTGACTTTC. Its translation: CASSWQGSGANVLTF. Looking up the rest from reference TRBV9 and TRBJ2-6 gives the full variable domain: DSGVTQTPKHLITATGQRVTLRCSPRSGDLSVYWYQQSLDQGLQFLIQYYNGEERAKGNILERFSAQQFPDLHSELNLSSLELGDSALYFCASSWQGSGANVLTFGAGSRLTVL.